The text below deals with one T cell receptor beta chain. Here immunoSEQ multiplex PCR was the method, and the copy in TCRdb shows in-frame clones only, minus some. This table has about 210,000 clones, 85% appearing once. This study enrolled people aged 18 to 89 from about two dozen US geographic areas. The data derive from a study of blood T cell repertoires in COVID-19. Study summary: Sources were T cells, B-cell-depleted T cells, or PBMCs; the material itself was cDNA or gDNA.

The germline gives CDR1 MGHDK, CDR2 SYGVNS. Losses at the gene ends were 7 bases for V and 1 base for J; bases not matched to a gene: 6. The CDR3 covers 14 residues. The sequencing input was PBMCs or T cells enriched from blood (not recorded which). This sequence was found in a middle-aged man who had recovered from COVID-19. The chain combines TRBV25-1 with TRBJ1-1; the match to TRBD1 covers 7 bases. CDR3 in DNA: TGTGCCAGCACCGAGACAGGGTGGAACACTGAAGCTTTCTTT. Translated, it gives CASTETGWNTEAFF.